Presented here are 24 T cell receptor beta chains from one specimen sequenced in a study of T cell changes during pregnancy in multiple sclerosis. Sequencing was performed with immunoSEQ multiplex PCR; in TCRdb, only in-frame clones are kept and a portion is missing. Of some 120,000 clones listed, roughly nine tenths are singletons. Sequences were derived from peripheral blood, sampled in the third trimester of pregnancy. The receptors were sampled from a female donor with multiple sclerosis, enrolled in a pregnancy study.

This clone was counted once. The rearrangement links TRBV28 to TRBJ2-3, with a weak D call TRBD2 (6 bases). V lost 2 bases to trimming and J lost 3 bases, with 15 bases between them. CDR1 MDHEN and CDR2 SYDVKM come from the germline V gene. The CDR3 is 16 amino acids. The CDR3 DNA reads as TGTGCCAGCAGTTTACTAGGGGCCGGGGGTACAGATACGCAGTATTTT. Protein: CASSLLGAGGTDTQYF.

This clone occurred once. The rearrangement joins TRBV6-5 to TRBJ1-3, with 7 bases lining up with TRBD1. CDR3 length: 15 amino acids. Germline V lookup: CDR1 MNHEY, CDR2 SVGAGI. With V trimmed by 5 bases and J by 4 bases, 8 bases remained unmatched. The CDR3 DNA is TGTGCCAGCAGTCTCCGACAGGGACTGGGAAACACCATATATTTT. As protein: CASSLRQGLGNTIYF.

This chain joins TRBV30 and TRBJ1-2; no firm D call. V dropped 4 bases and J dropped 8 bases, with 29 bases sitting between them. CDR3 length: 17 residues. Germline V lookup: CDR1 GTSNPN, CDR2 SVGIG (reference sequence). The CDR3 sequence is CAWNGVQQTALPEGYTF. In DNA form, the CDR3 reads TGTGCCTGGAATGGTGTGCAGCAGACCGCTCTTCCGGAGGGCTACACCTTC.

This clone was observed a handful of times. The J gene is TRBJ2-6, the V gene TRBV4-2, with a weak D call TRBD2 (5 bases). Germline assignment: CDR1 LGHNA and CDR2 YNFKEQ. This CDR3 has 16 residues. Deletions cut 0 bases from V and 2 bases from J, with 8 bases between. CDR3 loop: CASSQESGTGANVLTF. Here the CDR3 DNA reads TGTGCCAGCAGCCAAGAATCCGGGACTGGGGCCAACGTCCTGACTTTC.

This chain connects TRBV28 to TRBJ2-7; 10 nucleotides agree with TRBD2. V gave up 6 bases and J gave up 4 bases; unmatched junction bases: 9. Germline values: CDR1 MDHEN, CDR2 SYDVKM. The CDR3 consists of 15 residues. The CDR3: CASRRGTSERYEQYF. CDR3 sequence (DNA): TGTGCCAGCAGACGCGGGACTAGCGAGAGATACGAGCAGTACTTC.

The chain employs TRBV9 and TRBJ1-5, with 7 bases identical to TRBD1. Trimming at V came to 4 bases and at J to 4 bases, leaving 2 bases not matched to a gene. Germline loops: CDR1 SGDLS, CDR2 YYNGEE. CDR3 length: 13 residues. CDR3 region: CASSQTGNQPQHF. The CDR3 DNA sequence: TGTGCCAGCAGCCAGACAGGGAATCAGCCCCAGCATTTT.

The rearrangement uses TRBV27 and TRBJ2-7, with D possibly being TRBD1 (5 bases). Trimming shortened V by 2 bases and J by 0 bases, and 11 bases separated the two germline ends. CDR3 length: 15 amino acids. Per the germline V gene, CDR1 is MNHEY and CDR2 is SMNVEV (reference sequence). CDR3: CASSLQAGLSYEQYF. CDR3 coding DNA: TGTGCCAGCAGTTTACAAGCAGGGCTCTCCTACGAGCAGTACTTC.

This chain joins TRBV30 and TRBJ2-2; 8 bases are a match to TRBD1. Per the germline V gene, CDR1 is GTSNPN and CDR2 is SVGIG (reference sequence). This CDR3 spans 19 amino acids. V trimming: 3 bases; J trimming: 5 bases; junction bases outside the gene matches: 20. The CDR3 bases are TGTGCCTGGAGCCTTCCCCGGGACAGGAGGGACGGAGGGACCGGGGAGCTGTTTTTT. Amino acids: CAWSLPRDRRDGGTGELFF.

The rearrangement links TRBV30 to TRBJ1-2; maybe TRBD1 (5 bases). CDR1 is GTSNPN, CDR2 SVGIG, per germline (reference sequence). Trimming cost V 5 bases and J 4 bases, with 11 bases left between them. This CDR3 has 12 amino acids. The CDR3 sequence: CAWSDSSYGYTF. DNA of the CDR3: TGTGCCTGGTCCGACAGTTCCTATGGCTACACCTTC.

This chain joins TRBV7-9 and TRBJ2-7; D is unclear. This CDR3 region has 14 residues. The ends were cut back, 4 bases at V and 2 bases at J, with 12 bases in the middle. Germline CDR1 is SEHNR and CDR2 is FQNEAQ (reference sequence). The CDR3 nucleotides are TGTGCCAGCAGCTCTTTACGGGTCACCTACGAGCAGTACTTC. This sequence encodes CASSSLRVTYEQYF. The variable domain in full, with the rest retrieved from reference TRBV7-9 and TRBJ2-7, is DTGVSQNPRHKITKRGQNVTFRCDPISEHNRLYWYRQTLGQGPEFLTYFQNEAQLEKSRLLSDRFSAERPKGSFSTLEIQRTEQGDSAMYLCASSSLRVTYEQYFGPGTRLTVT.

This clone was counted a few times. V usage is TRBV6-6 and J usage is TRBJ1-6; TRBD1 might be the D (6 bases). The CDR3 runs 15 residues. Germline V gene lookup returns CDR1 MNHNY and CDR2 SVGAGI (reference sequence). V was shortened by 5 bases and J by 0 bases, with 8 bases between the two germline ends. This CDR3 reads CASSPGHSYNSPLHF. CDR3 in DNA: TGTGCCAGCAGTCCGGGACACTCCTATAATTCACCCCTCCACTTT.

V gene TRBV6-1 combines with J gene TRBJ2-3; the match to TRBD2 covers 8 bases. V shed 4 bases, J shed 0 bases, and the junction held 6 bases outside the gene matches. The CDR3 length is 16 residues. Germline V gene data show CDR1 as MNHNS and CDR2 as SASEGT. The CDR3 nucleotides are TGTGCCAGCAGTGTCGGACTAGCTTCAAGCACAGATACGCAGTATTTT. This sequence encodes CASSVGLASSTDTQYF.

About this clone: Mismatch with germline at one junction end may stem from a read error. The chain joins TRBV7-9 to TRBJ1-2; 10 positions agree with TRBD1. Germline V gene data show CDR1 as SEHNR and CDR2 as FQNEAQ (reference sequence). This CDR3 has 14 residues. The CDR3 loop is CASSSPGTGEMPDF. CDR3 nucleotides: TGTGCCAGCAGCTCGCCAGGGACAGGGGAAATGCCCGACTTC.

The chain couples TRBV29-1 to TRBJ2-1; TRBD1 agrees at 9 bases. In germline, CDR1 is SQVTM, CDR2 ANQGSEA. Trimming cost V 3 bases and J 2 bases; bases outside gene matches: 5. This CDR3 region has 15 residues. The DNA for the CDR3 is TGCAGCGTTGACCAGGGACAGGGCCCCTACAATGAGCAGTTCTTC. This translates into CSVDQGQGPYNEQFF.

The genes are TRBV5-1 and TRBJ1-3; D is uncertain. Per the germline V gene, CDR1 is SGHRS and CDR2 is YFSETQ. Trimming took off 5 bases at V and 1 base at J, with 4 bases between the two ends. The CDR3 has 12 amino acids. DNA of the CDR3: TGCGCCAGCAGGGCATCTGGAAACACCATATATTTT. This translates into CASRASGNTIYF. The variable domain in full, with the rest retrieved from reference TRBV5-1 and TRBJ1-3, is KAGVTQTPRYLIKTRGQQVTLSCSPISGHRSVSWYQQTPGQGLQFLFEYFSETQRNKGNFPGRFSGRQFSNSRSEMNVSTLELGDSALYLCASRASGNTIYFGEGSWLTVV.

The V and J genes are TRBV27 and TRBJ1-2, with 9 bases identical to TRBD1. Trimming cost V 0 bases and J 8 bases; bases outside gene matches: 7. Germline V gives CDR1 MNHEY, CDR2 SMNVEV (reference sequence). The CDR3 covers 15 residues. CDR3 loop: CASSLSVGQGVGYTF. CDR3 sequence (DNA): TGTGCCAGCAGTTTATCCGTGGGACAGGGAGTCGGCTACACCTTC.

This clone has only one observation. The chain employs TRBV10-3 and TRBJ2-3, with 10 bases that match TRBD2. The length of the CDR3 is 14 residues. Germline CDR1 reads ENHRY; CDR2 reads SYGVKD. The ends lost 10 bases at V and 5 bases at J; junction bases unmatched: 9. The CDR3 DNA follows: TGTGCCACCTCTAGCGGGAGATCGGTAGATACGCAGTATTTT. Translation: CATSSGRSVDTQYF.

J is TRBJ1-2 and V is TRBV6-1, with a tentative D call TRBD1 (6 bases). The CDR3 length is 17 residues. V lost 3 bases to trimming and J lost 4 bases, with 21 bases between them. Germline-derived CDR1 and CDR2 are MNHNS and SASEGT. The CDR3 coding sequence is TGTGCCAGCAGTGAGTGGTTTGGGGACACCACGTCCTATGGCTACACCTTC. Protein product: CASSEWFGDTTSYGYTF.

The J gene is TRBJ2-7, the V gene TRBV28; tentatively, D is TRBD1 (6 bases). Germline assignment: CDR1 MDHEN and CDR2 SYDVKM. V was shortened by 7 bases and J by 3 bases, with 16 bases between the two germline ends. The CDR3 is made up of 14 amino acids. The chain's CDR3 is CASTPRGFYYEQYF. The CDR3 DNA is TGTGCCAGCACCCCCAGGGGCTTTTACTACGAGCAGTACTTC. Supplemented by reference TRBV28 and TRBJ2-7, the full variable domain reads DVKVTQSSRYLVKRTGEKVFLECVQDMDHENMFWYRQDPGLGLRLIYFSYDVKMKEKGDIPEGYSVSREKKERFSLILESASTNQTSMYLCASTPRGFYYEQYFGPGTRLTVT.

The chain has TRBV9 and TRBJ2-1; 10 bases fit TRBD2. Germline lookup yields CDR1 SGDLS and CDR2 YYNGEE. J lost 5 bases, V lost 3 bases, and 5 bases had no gene match. This CDR3 has 15 residues. The CDR3 loop reads CASSAGLAENNEQFF. The CDR3 DNA follows: TGTGCCAGCAGCGCCGGACTAGCGGAAAACAATGAGCAGTTCTTC.

V usage is TRBV27 and J usage is TRBJ1-1, with 7 bases lining up with TRBD1. CDR3 length: 14 residues. CDR1 and CDR2 from the germline V gene are MNHEY and SMNVEV (reference sequence). Germline trimming cut 5 bases from V and 5 bases from J; bases unmatched to any gene: 8. CDR3 DNA sequence: TGTGCCAGCAGTGGATCAGGGGGGAGGACTGAAGCTTTCTTT. Amino acids: CASSGSGGRTEAFF.

The chain combines TRBV5-1 with TRBJ1-2; TRBD1 might be the D (5 bases). Per the germline V gene, CDR1 is SGHRS and CDR2 is YFSETQ. The CDR3 extends over 14 amino acids. The V gene lost 5 bases and the J gene lost 0 bases, with 11 bases spanning the gap. The CDR3 reads CASRSTGTNYGYTF. The DNA of the CDR3 is TGCGCCAGCAGGTCAACAGGTACTAACTATGGCTACACCTTC.

J is TRBJ2-1 and V is TRBV30, with 9 bases matching TRBD2. This CDR3 region has 14 residues. The germline V gene has CDR1 GTSNPN and CDR2 SVGIG (reference sequence). The V segment lost 5 bases and the J segment 2 bases; nucleotides outside the gene matches: 4. As DNA, the CDR3 is TGTGCCTGGGGGAGACTAGCGGCCTACAATGAGCAGTTCTTC. Translating gives CAWGRLAAYNEQFF.

The J gene is TRBJ1-3, the V gene TRBV25-1; TRBD1 might be the D (5 bases). This CDR3 has 18 residues. CDR1 and CDR2 from the germline V gene are MGHDK and SYGVNS. V was trimmed by 7 bases and J by 0 bases, leaving 22 bases between them. The CDR3 loop is CASTPPGRGPSSGNTIYF. The CDR3 DNA reads as TGTGCCAGCACACCACCTGGTAGGGGTCCTAGCTCTGGAAACACCATATATTTT.